Reported below is one T cell receptor beta chain. As yet, its antigen is unknown. These data originate in a study of T cell responses to AZD1222 COVID-19 vaccine. V was clipped by 3 bases and J by 2 bases; unmatched bases: 3. CDR3 length equals 17 residues. CDR1 is ENHRY, CDR2 SYGVKD, per germline. Produced via immunoSEQ multiplex PCR; TCRdb's table is partial and in-frame only. The data show about 150,000 clones, roughly 89% seen once. Overall study results and limits: Clonal diversity was possibly underestimated; the donors were predominantly white British and more often female.

This specimen consisted of peripheral blood, obtained 28 days after the second AZD1222 dose. The TCR sequence derives from an adult who received the AZD1222 COVID-19 vaccine. The rearrangement uses TRBV10-3 and TRBJ2-5; 16 bases agree with TRBD2. CDR3 in DNA: TGTGCCATCAGTGACGGGACTAGCGGGGGGGGACAAGAGACCCAGTACTTC. Protein sequence: CAISDGTSGGGQETQYF.